This T cell receptor (beta chain) came from a study of immune evolution from preneoplasia to lung adenocarcinoma. The study's findings and limits: Clonality was highest in normal lung, lower in later-stage lesions apparently. Top clone share appeared to fall from AAH through AIS, MIA, adenocarcinoma.

Comment on this clone: As yet, its antigen is unknown.

Trimming stripped 6 bases from V and 3 bases from J, with 14 bases between. The CDR3 sequence is 14 residues long. In germline, CDR1 is SEHNR, CDR2 FQNEAQ (reference sequence). Histologic diagnosis was independently verified by two lung pathologists. TCRdb's table, derived via immunoSEQ multiplex PCR, lists solely in-frame clones and lacks some. Altogether some 6,000 clones are present, less than 90% being singletons, with the ten largest covering 3% to 4%. Sequencing was done on a sample of FFPE adjacent normal lung tissue. This chain connects TRBV7-9 to TRBJ1-1, with TRBD1 as a possible D gene (5 bases). This receptor was identified in a person aged 65-85 years with lung adenocarcinoma. The chain's CDR3 is CASRGDGPYTEAFF. The CDR3 DNA reads TGTGCCAGCAGGGGGGACGGGCCCTACACTGAAGCTTTCTTT.